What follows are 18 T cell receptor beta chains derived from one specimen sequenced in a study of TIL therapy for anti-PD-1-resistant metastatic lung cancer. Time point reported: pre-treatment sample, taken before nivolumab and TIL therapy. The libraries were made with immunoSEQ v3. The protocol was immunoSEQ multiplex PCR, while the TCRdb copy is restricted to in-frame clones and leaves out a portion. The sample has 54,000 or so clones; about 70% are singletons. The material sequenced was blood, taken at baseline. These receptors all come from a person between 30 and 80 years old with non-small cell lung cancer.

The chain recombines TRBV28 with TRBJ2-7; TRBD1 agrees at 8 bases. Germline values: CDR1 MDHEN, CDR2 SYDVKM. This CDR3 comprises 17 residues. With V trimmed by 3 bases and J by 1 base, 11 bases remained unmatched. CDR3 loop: CASSFRDRTGLSYEQYF. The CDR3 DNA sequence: TGTGCCAGCAGTTTCCGGGACAGGACGGGTCTGTCCTACGAGCAGTACTTC. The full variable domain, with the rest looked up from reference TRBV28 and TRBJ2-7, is DVKVTQSSRYLVKRTGEKVFLECVQDMDHENMFWYRQDPGLGLRLIYFSYDVKMKEKGDIPEGYSVSREKKERFSLILESASTNQTSMYLCASSFRDRTGLSYEQYFGPGTRLTVT.

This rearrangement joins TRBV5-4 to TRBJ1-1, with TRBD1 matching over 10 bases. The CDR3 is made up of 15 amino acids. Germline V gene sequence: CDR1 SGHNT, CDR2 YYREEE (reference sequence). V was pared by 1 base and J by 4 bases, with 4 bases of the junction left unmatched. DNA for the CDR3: TGTGCCAGCAGCTTGAAATGGACAGGGGGCACTGAAGCTTTCTTT. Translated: CASSLKWTGGTEAFF.

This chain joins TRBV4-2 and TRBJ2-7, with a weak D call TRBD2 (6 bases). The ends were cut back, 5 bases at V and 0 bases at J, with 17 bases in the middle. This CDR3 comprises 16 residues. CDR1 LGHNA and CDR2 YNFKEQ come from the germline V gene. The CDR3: CASSKVLAPSSYEQYF. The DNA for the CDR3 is TGTGCCAGCAGCAAAGTCCTAGCGCCGAGCTCCTACGAGCAGTACTTC.

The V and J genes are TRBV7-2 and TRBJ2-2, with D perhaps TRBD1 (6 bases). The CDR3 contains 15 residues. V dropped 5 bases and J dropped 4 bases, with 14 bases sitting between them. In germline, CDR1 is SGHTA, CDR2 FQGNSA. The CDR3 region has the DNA TGTGCCAGCAGCCAGTGGGGGCAGTCCACCGGGGAGCTGTTTTTT. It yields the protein CASSQWGQSTGELFF.

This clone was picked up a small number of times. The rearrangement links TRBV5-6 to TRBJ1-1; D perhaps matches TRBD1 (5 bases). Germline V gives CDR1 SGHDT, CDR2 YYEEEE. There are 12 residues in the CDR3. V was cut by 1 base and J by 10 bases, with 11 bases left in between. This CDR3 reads CASSLYQGLAFF. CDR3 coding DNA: TGTGCCAGCAGCTTGTATCAGGGATTAGCTTTCTTT.

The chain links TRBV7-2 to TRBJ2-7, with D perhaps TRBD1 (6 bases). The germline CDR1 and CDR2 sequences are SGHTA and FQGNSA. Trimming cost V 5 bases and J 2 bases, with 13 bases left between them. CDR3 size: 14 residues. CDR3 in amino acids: CASSQARTAYEQYF. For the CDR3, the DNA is TGTGCCAGCAGCCAAGCGAGGACAGCCTACGAGCAGTACTTC.

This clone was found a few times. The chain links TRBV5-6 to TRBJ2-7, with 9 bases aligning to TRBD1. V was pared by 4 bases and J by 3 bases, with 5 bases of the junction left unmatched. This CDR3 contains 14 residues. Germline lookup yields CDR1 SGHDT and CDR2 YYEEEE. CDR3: CASSLPGQGYEQYF. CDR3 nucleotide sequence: TGTGCCAGCAGCCTTCCGGGACAGGGCTACGAGCAGTACTTC. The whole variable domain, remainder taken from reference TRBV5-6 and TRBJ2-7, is DAGVTQSPTHLIKTRGQQVTLRCSPKSGHDTVSWYQQALGQGPQFIFQYYEEEERQRGNFPDRFSGHQFPNYSSELNVNALLLGDSALYLCASSLPGQGYEQYFGPGTRLTVT.

This CDR3 reads CASSLREAFNSPLHF. As DNA, the CDR3 is TGTGCCAGCAGCTTGAGGGAAGCTTTTAATTCACCCCTCCACTTT. The J gene is TRBJ1-6, the V gene TRBV7-8; D is unclear. CDR1 SGHVS and CDR2 FQNEAQ come from the germline V gene. The ends were cut back, 3 bases at V and 6 bases at J, with 12 bases in the middle. The CDR3 loop spans 15 amino acids.

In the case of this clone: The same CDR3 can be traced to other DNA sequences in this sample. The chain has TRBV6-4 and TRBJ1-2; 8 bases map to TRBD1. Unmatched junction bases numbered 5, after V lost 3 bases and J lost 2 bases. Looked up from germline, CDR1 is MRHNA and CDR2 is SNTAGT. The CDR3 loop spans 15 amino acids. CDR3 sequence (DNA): TGTGCCAGCAGTGAAGGACAGGGTGGGAACTATGGCTACACCTTC. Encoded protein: CASSEGQGGNYGYTF.

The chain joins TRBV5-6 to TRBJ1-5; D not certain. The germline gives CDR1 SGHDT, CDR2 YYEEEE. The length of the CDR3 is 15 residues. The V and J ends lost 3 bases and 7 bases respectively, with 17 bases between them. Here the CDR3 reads CASSWGFNPGQPQHF. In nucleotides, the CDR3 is TGTGCCAGCAGCTGGGGATTTAACCCCGGGCAGCCCCAGCATTTT. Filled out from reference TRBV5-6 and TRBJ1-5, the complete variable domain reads DAGVTQSPTHLIKTRGQQVTLRCSPKSGHDTVSWYQQALGQGPQFIFQYYEEEERQRGNFPDRFSGHQFPNYSSELNVNALLLGDSALYLCASSWGFNPGQPQHFGDGTRLSIL.

CDR3 in DNA: TGTGCCAGCTCATCGCTAGCGGGGGGGCAGGAGACCCAGTACTTC. It yields the protein CASSSLAGGQETQYF. The rearrangement links TRBV18 to TRBJ2-5; 12 positions match TRBD2. The CDR3 covers 15 residues. Germline CDR1 and CDR2: KGHSH and LQKENI. V gave up 5 bases and J gave up 5 bases; unmatched junction bases: 6.

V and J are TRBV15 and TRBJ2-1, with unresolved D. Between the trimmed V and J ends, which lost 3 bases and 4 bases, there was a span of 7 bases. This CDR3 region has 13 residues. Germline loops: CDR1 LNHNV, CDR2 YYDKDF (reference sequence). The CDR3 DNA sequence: TGTGCCACCAGCAGTGGGTATTACAATGAGCAGTTCTTC. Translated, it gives CATSSGYYNEQFF.

CDR3 nucleotide sequence: TGCGCCAGCAGTAGCGGGGGGCGGTCCTACAATGAGCAGTTCTTC. As protein: CASSSGGRSYNEQFF. V gene TRBV5-1 combines with J gene TRBJ2-1; 10 nucleotides match TRBD2. Germline lookup yields CDR1 SGHRS and CDR2 YFSETQ. Trimming removed 5 bases from V and 1 base from J; junction bases left unmatched: 3. This CDR3 has 15 residues. The variable domain in full, completed from reference TRBV5-1 and TRBJ2-1, reads KAGVTQTPRYLIKTRGQQVTLSCSPISGHRSVSWYQQTPGQGLQFLFEYFSETQRNKGNFPGRFSGRQFSNSRSEMNVSTLELGDSALYLCASSSGGRSYNEQFFGPGTRLTVL.

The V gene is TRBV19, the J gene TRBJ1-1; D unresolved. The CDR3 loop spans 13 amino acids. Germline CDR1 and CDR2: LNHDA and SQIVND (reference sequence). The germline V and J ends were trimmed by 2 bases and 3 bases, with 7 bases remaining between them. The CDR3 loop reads CASSILPDTEAFF. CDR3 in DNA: TGTGCCAGTAGTATACTTCCAGACACTGAAGCTTTCTTT.

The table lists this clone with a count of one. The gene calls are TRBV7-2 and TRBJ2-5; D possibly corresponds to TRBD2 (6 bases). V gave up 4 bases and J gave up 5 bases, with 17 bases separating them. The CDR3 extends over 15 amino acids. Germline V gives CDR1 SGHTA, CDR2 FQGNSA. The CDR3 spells CASSSLAEVRETQYF. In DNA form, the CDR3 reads TGTGCCAGCAGCTCATTAGCGGAGGTCAGGGAGACCCAGTACTTC.

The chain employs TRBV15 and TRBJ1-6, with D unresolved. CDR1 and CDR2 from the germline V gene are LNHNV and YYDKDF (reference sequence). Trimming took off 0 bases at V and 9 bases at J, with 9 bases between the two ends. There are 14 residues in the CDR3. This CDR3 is CATSRDGSRSPLHF. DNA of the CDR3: TGTGCCACCAGCAGAGATGGATCACGTTCACCCCTCCACTTT. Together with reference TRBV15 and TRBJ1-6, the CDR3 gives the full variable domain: DAMVIQNPRYQVTQFGKPVTLSCSQTLNHNVMYWYQQKSSQAPKLLFHYYDKDFNNEADTPDNFQSRRPNTSFCFLDIRSPGLGDTAMYLCATSRDGSRSPLHFGNGTRLTVT.

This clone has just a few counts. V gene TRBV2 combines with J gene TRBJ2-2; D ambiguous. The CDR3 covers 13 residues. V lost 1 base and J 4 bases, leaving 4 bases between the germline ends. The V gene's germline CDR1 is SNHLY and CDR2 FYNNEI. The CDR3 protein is CASSEGLTGELFF. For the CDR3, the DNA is TGTGCCAGCAGTGAAGGGCTCACCGGGGAGCTGTTTTTT.

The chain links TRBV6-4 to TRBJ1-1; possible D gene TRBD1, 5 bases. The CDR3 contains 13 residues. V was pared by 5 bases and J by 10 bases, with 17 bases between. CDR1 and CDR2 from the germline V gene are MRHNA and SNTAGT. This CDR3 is CASSLDTTTGAFF. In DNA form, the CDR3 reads TGTGCCAGCAGTCTTGACACCACAACAGGAGCTTTCTTT.